Sequencing of this TCR beta chain was carried out in a study of T cell responses to AZD1222 COVID-19 vaccine. Regarding the study as a whole: Spike-specific TCR repertoires showed rising breadth and depth after two AZD1222 doses. There were mostly white British donors and more females than males, and clonal diversity was possibly underestimated. The number of AZD1222 recipients seropositive at baseline was only six.

In regard to this clone: The antigen is unknown.

This CDR3 contains 13 residues. Germline CDR1 is MDHEN and CDR2 is SYDVKM. Trimming cost V 4 bases and J 6 bases, with 11 bases left between them. The data were produced by immunoSEQ multiplex PCR, yet TCRdb's version contains in-frame clones alone and is incomplete. Of 97,000 or so clones listed, roughly nine tenths are singletons. This specimen was peripheral blood, taken 28 days after the second AZD1222 dose. This sequence joins TRBV28 and TRBJ2-3; unclear D gene. This clonotype was sampled from an adult who received the AZD1222 COVID-19 vaccine. The DNA for the CDR3 is TGTGCCAGCAGTTCCCGGGTACGGGATACGCAGTATTTT. Encoded protein: CASSSRVRDTQYF. The variable domain in full, completed from reference TRBV28 and TRBJ2-3, reads DVKVTQSSRYLVKRTGEKVFLECVQDMDHENMFWYRQDPGLGLRLIYFSYDVKMKEKGDIPEGYSVSREKKERFSLILESASTNQTSMYLCASSSRVRDTQYFGPGTRLTVL.